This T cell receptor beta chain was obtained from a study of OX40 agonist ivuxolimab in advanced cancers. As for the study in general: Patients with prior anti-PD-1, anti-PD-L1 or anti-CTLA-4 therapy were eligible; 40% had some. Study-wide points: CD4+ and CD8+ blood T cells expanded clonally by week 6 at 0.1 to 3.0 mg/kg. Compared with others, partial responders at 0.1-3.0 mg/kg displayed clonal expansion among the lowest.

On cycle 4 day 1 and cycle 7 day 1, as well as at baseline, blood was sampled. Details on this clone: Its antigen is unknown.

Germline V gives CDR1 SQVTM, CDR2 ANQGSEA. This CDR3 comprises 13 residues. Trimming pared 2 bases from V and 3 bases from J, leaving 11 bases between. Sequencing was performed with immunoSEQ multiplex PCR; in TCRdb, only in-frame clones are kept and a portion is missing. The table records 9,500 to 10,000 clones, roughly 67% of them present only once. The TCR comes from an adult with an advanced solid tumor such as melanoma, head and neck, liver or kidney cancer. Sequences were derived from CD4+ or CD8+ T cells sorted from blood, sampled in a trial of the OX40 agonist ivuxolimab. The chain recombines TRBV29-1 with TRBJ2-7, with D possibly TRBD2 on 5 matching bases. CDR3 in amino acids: CSVENAGDYEQYF. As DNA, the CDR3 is TGCAGCGTTGAAAACGCGGGCGACTACGAGCAGTACTTC.